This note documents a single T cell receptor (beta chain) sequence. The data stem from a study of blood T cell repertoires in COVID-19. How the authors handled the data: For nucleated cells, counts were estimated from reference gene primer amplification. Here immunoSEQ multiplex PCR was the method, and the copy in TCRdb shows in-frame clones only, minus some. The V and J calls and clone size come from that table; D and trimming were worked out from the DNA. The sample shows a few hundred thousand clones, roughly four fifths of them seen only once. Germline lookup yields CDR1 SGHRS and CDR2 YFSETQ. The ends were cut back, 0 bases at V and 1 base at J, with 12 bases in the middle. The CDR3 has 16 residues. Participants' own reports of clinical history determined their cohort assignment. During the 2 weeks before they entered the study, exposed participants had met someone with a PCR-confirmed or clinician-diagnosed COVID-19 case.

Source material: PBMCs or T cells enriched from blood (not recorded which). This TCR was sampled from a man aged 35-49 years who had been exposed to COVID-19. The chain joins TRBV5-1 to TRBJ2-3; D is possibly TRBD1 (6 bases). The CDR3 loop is CASSLAGNRGTDTQYF. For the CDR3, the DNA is TGCGCCAGCAGCTTGGCCGGAAACAGGGGCACAGATACGCAGTATTTT.